This T cell receptor (beta chain) was recorded in a study of blood T cell repertoires in COVID-19. About the research overall: COVID-19 samples collected from the United States, Italy and Spain covered acute and convalescent phases.

The V end was cut by 12 bases, the J end by 8 bases, with 19 bases between. CDR1 and CDR2 (germline): KGHDR, SFDVKD. CDR3 length equals 14 residues. In the original processing: Researchers report that nucleated cell counts were estimated from reference gene primer amplification. The repertoire was sequenced with immunoSEQ multiplex PCR; TCRdb's copy has only in-frame clones and lacks some. Clonal size and the V and J genes are those of that table, whereas D and trimming came from the DNA. Among 200,000 or so clones listed, approximately 90% were seen once. This receptor was taken from an elderly man with acute or convalescent COVID-19. Material: peripheral blood. V and J are TRBV24-1 and TRBJ1-6, with D tentatively TRBD1 (6 bases). CDR3 amino acids: CAFPPGTRHSPLHF. CDR3 DNA: TGTGCCTTCCCCCCCGGGACAAGACATTCACCCCTCCACTTT.